These 11 T cell receptor beta chains were all obtained from the same sample, sequenced in a study of blood T cell repertoires in COVID-19. Libraries were prepared by immunoSEQ multiplex PCR; TCRdb keeps only in-frame clonotypes and omits some of them. Counted here are fewer than 250,000 clones, about 80% occurring once; the ten biggest clones make up under 2%. Sequencing used peripheral blood. Receptors originate from an elderly woman with acute or convalescent COVID-19.

This clone has only one observation. The rearrangement uses TRBV4-3 and TRBJ1-1; tentatively, D is TRBD1 (6 bases). The V gene's germline CDR1 is LGHNA and CDR2 YSLEER. The CDR3 contains 14 residues. The V and J ends lost 5 bases and 6 bases respectively, with 16 bases between them. The DNA of the CDR3 is TGCGCCAGCAGCTCCGTTACAGACAGGCCTGAAGCTTTCTTT. Amino acid sequence: CASSSVTDRPEAFF.

In its sample, this clone was seen a few times. The J gene is TRBJ2-1, the V gene TRBV19, with 8 bases that match TRBD2. The CDR3 runs to 16 residues. Germline V lookup: CDR1 LNHDA, CDR2 SQIVND (reference sequence). V trimming: 3 bases; J trimming: 7 bases; junction bases outside the gene matches: 11. CDR3 sequence: CASSIQLPGGRNEQFF. CDR3 DNA sequence: TGTGCCAGTAGTATCCAACTGCCGGGGGGGCGTAATGAGCAGTTCTTC.

V gene TRBV7-9 combines with J gene TRBJ1-1; D is perhaps TRBD1 (5 bases). CDR1 and CDR2 (germline): SEHNR, FQNEAQ (reference sequence). This CDR3 spans 14 amino acids. The germline V and J ends were trimmed by 3 bases and 1 base, with 9 bases remaining between them. CDR3 coding DNA: TGTGCCAGCAGCTTTCGACAGCAGAACACTGAAGCTTTCTTT. Encoded protein: CASSFRQQNTEAFF.

The rearrangement uses TRBV12-3 or TRBV12-4 and TRBJ2-3, with a possible D match to TRBD1 (5 bases). The CDR3 contains 12 residues. V lost 8 bases and J lost 4, with 10 bases in between. CDR3: CASSQGSDTQYF. The CDR3 DNA reads TGTGCCAGCTCCCAGGGTTCAGATACGCAGTATTTT.

On this clone itself: Other DNA sequences in the sample encode the same CDR3. This sequence joins TRBV3-1 (or the pseudogene TRBV3-2) and TRBJ2-7; no reliable D call. CDR1 LGHDT and CDR2 YNNKEL come from the germline V gene (reference sequence). The CDR3 runs to 12 residues. V was trimmed by 1 base and J by 4 bases, leaving 5 bases between them. CDR3 sequence: CASSQALYEQYF. CDR3 sequence (DNA): TGTGCCAGCAGCCAAGCCCTGTACGAGCAGTACTTC.

The V and J genes are TRBV5-4 and TRBJ2-2; TRBD2 aligns across 10 bases. This CDR3 spans 17 amino acids. V lost 4 bases, J lost 4 bases, and 10 bases stayed unmatched. Germline V gene sequence: CDR1 SGHNT, CDR2 YYREEE (reference sequence). The CDR3 region has the DNA TGTGCCAGCAGCGGAAGGGGAGCGGGAGGGCCCACCGGGGAGCTGTTTTTT. It codes for CASSGRGAGGPTGELFF.

This clone has a handful of counts. The J gene is TRBJ2-2, the V gene TRBV6-2 or TRBV6-3; D unclear. Trimming took off 7 bases at V and 2 bases at J, with 20 bases between the two ends. This CDR3 is 17 amino acids long. Germline lookup yields CDR1 MNHEY and CDR2 SVGEGT. The DNA of the CDR3 is TGTGCCAGCAACCCGGCCAGGTTGGGTGGTAACACCGGGGAGCTGTTTTTT. Its protein is CASNPARLGGNTGELFF.

V usage is TRBV19 and J usage is TRBJ2-1; 14 positions agree with TRBD2. Per germline, CDR1 LNHDA and CDR2 SQIVND (reference sequence). V shed 5 bases and J 4 bases; nucleotides not matched to a gene: 10. The CDR3 loop spans 18 amino acids. The CDR3 DNA is TGTGCCAGTAGTTCCCCGGGACTAGCGGGGGATAAATACAATGAGCAGTTCTTC. This sequence encodes CASSSPGLAGDKYNEQFF.

This chain links TRBV2 with TRBJ2-2, with TRBD1 matching over 8 bases. V trimming: 6 bases; J trimming: 2 bases; junction bases outside the gene matches: 2. This CDR3 has 14 residues. In germline, CDR1 is SNHLY, CDR2 FYNNEI. CDR3 nucleotide sequence: TGTGCCAGCAGACAGGGGGAAAACACCGGGGAGCTGTTTTTT. It encodes CASRQGENTGELFF.

V usage is TRBV6-2 or TRBV6-3 and J usage is TRBJ2-1; D is possibly TRBD2 (6 bases). Germline V gene lookup returns CDR1 MNHEY and CDR2 SVGEGT. V was shortened by 4 bases and J by 6 bases, with 22 bases between the two germline ends. This CDR3 spans 17 amino acids. The CDR3 DNA reads TGTGCCAGCAGTTCGAATCGACGGCGCGGGGAAGGCAATGAGCAGTTCTTC. Its protein is CASSSNRRRGEGNEQFF.

The chain recombines TRBV18 with TRBJ1-3; D not resolved. The CDR3 has 17 residues. V gave up 1 base and J gave up 0 bases, with 13 bases separating them. CDR1 and CDR2 (germline): KGHSH, LQKENI. CDR3 DNA: TGTGCCAGCTCACCACTCTTGGGGAGTAGCTCTGGAAACACCATATATTTT. It specifies CASSPLLGSSSGNTIYF.